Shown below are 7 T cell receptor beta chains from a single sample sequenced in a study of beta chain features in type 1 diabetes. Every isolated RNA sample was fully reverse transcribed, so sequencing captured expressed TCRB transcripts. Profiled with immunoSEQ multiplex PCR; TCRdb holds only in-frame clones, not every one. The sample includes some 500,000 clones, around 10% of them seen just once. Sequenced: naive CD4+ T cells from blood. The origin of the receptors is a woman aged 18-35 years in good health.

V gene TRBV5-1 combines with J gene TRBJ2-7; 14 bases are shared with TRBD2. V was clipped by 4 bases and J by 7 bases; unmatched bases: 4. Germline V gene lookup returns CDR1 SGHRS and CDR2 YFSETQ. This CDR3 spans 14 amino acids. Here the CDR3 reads CASSMGLAGEEQYF. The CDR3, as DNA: TGCGCCAGCAGCATGGGACTAGCGGGAGAGGAGCAGTACTTC.

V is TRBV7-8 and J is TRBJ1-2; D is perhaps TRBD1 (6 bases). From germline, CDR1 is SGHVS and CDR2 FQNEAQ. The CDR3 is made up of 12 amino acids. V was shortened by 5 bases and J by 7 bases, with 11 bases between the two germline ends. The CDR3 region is CASSDHRVGYTF. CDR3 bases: TGTGCCAGCAGCGACCACAGGGTTGGCTACACCTTC. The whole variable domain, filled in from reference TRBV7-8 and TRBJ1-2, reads GAGVSQSPRYKVAKRGQDVALRCDPISGHVSLFWYQQALGQGPEFLTYFQNEAQLDKSGLPSDRFFAERPEGSVSTLKIQRTQQEDSAVYLCASSDHRVGYTFGSGTRLTVV.

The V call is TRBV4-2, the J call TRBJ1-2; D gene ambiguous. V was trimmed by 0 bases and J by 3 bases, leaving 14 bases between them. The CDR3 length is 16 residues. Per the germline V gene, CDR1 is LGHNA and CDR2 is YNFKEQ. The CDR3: CASSQDEYTPYYGYTF. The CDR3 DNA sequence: TGTGCCAGCAGCCAAGATGAGTACACTCCCTACTATGGCTACACCTTC.

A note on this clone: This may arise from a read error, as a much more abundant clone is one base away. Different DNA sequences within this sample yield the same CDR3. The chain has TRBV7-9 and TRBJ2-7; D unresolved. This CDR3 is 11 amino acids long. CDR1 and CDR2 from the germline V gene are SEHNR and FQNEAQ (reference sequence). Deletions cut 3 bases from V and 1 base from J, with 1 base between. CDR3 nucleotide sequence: TGTGCCAGCAGCTTTTCCTACGAGCAGTACTTC. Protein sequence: CASSFSYEQYF. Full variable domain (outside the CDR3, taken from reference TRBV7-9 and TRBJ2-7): DTGVSQNPRHKITKRGQNVTFRCDPISEHNRLYWYRQTLGQGPEFLTYFQNEAQLEKSRLLSDRFSAERPKGSFSTLEIQRTEQGDSAMYLCASSFSYEQYFGPGTRLTVT.

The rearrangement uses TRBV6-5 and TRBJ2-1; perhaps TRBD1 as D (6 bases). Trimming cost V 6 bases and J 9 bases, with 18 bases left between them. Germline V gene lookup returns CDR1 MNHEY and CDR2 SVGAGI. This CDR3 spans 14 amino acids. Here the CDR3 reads CASRTTGLVSEQFF. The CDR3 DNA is TGTGCCAGCAGAACTACAGGGCTAGTCAGTGAGCAGTTCTTC.

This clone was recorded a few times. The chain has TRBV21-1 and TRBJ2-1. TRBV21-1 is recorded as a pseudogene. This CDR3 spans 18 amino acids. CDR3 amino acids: CASSKVGKGRSSYNEQFF. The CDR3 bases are TGTGCCAGCAGCAAAGTCGGCAAGGGAAGGAGCTCCTACAATGAGCAGTTCTTC.

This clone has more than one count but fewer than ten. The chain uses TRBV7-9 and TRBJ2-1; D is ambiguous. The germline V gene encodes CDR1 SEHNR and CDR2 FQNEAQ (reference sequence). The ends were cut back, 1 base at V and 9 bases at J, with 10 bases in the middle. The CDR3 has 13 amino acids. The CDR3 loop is CASSLVGIPEQFF. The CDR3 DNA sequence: TGTGCCAGCAGCTTAGTGGGTATCCCTGAGCAGTTCTTC. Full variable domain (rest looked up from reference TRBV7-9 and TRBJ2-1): DTGVSQNPRHKITKRGQNVTFRCDPISEHNRLYWYRQTLGQGPEFLTYFQNEAQLEKSRLLSDRFSAERPKGSFSTLEIQRTEQGDSAMYLCASSLVGIPEQFFGPGTRLTVL.